This TCR beta chain was sequenced for a study of CD8 T cells in ankylosing spondylitis (dated by TCRdb to 2015 to 2018). Regarding the study in general: T cell receptor beta repertoires were profiled in healthy donors and ankylosing spondylitis patients so that disease-linked TCR variants could be found. The full study cohort comprised roughly 24 ankylosing spondylitis patients and approximately 100 healthy donors. Peripheral blood samples were taken, and synovial fluid was additionally collected from ankylosing spondylitis patients. Study-level results and caveats: Significant enrichment of the disease-linked clones was reported in matched synovial fluid samples from ankylosing spondylitis patients. A TCR beta motif of eight highly homologous amino acid variants appeared characteristic of blood from ankylosing spondylitis patients. Some motif variants had previously been reported in the synovial fluid and blood of reactive arthritis patients, which suggests shared mechanisms of disease initiation. In peripheral blood, the disease-linked clones were found at relatively low frequencies and had a CD8+ phenotype.

A note on this clonotype: The clone's antigen remains unknown. No per-base quality is available; no much larger clone lies one base away.

Based on the germline V gene (reference sequence), the CDR1 and CDR2 sequences are DFQATT and SNEGSKA. From cysteine to phenylalanine, the CDR3 is 17 amino acids long. Here the CDR3 DNA is all that survives: 51 bases in frame from base 1. V is cut by 0 bases and J by 5 bases, and the space between the germline ends is 19 bases. The run used an Illumina HiSeq 2500. Quantitative 5'-RACE with molecular barcodes was the method used to prepare the TCR beta libraries. The paper's data handling went like this. To identify disease-linked TCR variants, a new computational method was used, one built on a probabilistic model of VDJ rearrangement. The public reads were quality trimmed at Q25 with fastp and then assembled into clones with MiXCR by TCRdb, keeping productive beta chains. Rows merge per CDR3 protein into single entries with the most common DNA and genes. What appears here as the V and J calls and clone size reflects TCRdb's work, not the paper's. The sample yields roughly 700,000 distinct CDR3 sequences; roughly 19% were counted once. In total, the top ten clones hold under 20% of the sample.

This clonotype originated in a male donor with ankylosing spondylitis. The material sequenced was blood, either unsorted or a sorted T cell fraction (not recorded which). The V and J genes are TRBV20-1 and TRBJ1-4; a confident D gene designation cannot be given. The CDR3 loop reads CSAREDGTNFLNEKLFF. The nucleotide sequence reads as follows: TGCAGTGCTAGAGAGGACGGAACCAACTTCCTAAATGAAAAACTGTTTTTT.